This T cell receptor (beta chain) was sequenced in a study of human T cells and chemical hapten exposure. MiXCR, run by TCRdb on the RACE reads, gives a single entry per CDR3 protein. Of more than 150,000 distinct CDR3 sequences listed, approximately 31% are singletons. The study, taken as a whole, reports: Significantly more large CDR3 similarity clusters arose among expanded TCRs than among controls.

Trimming cost V 10 bases and J 3 bases, with 13 bases left between them. Germline CDR1 reads MNHEY; CDR2 reads SVGEGT. This CDR3 spans 13 amino acids. Remarks on this clonotype: Its target is unknown.

Time point noted: pre-sensitization, week 0. The treatment denotes: therapeutic diphenylcyclopropenone sensitization with weekly scalp DPC. The receptor was isolated from a woman in her thirties with alopecia areata. Some clones in this sample may be carry-over from other donors' samples. The chain recombines TRBV6-2 or TRBV6-3 with TRBJ2-1; D call uncertain. The sample consisted of whole blood, taken in connection with sensitization to the hapten diphenylcyclopropenone (DPC). The CDR3 is CATMTYNYNEQFF. The CDR3 DNA sequence: TGTGCCACCATGACCTATAACTACAATGAGCAGTTCTTC.